These T cell receptor beta chains were read from a single sample in a study of response to subunit inactivated influenza vaccine. TCRdb passed the RT-PCR reads through MiXCR, listing each CDR3 protein once. The sample lists some 500,000 distinct CDR3 sequences, roughly 23% occurring once. The starting material was CD4+ T cells sorted from PBMCs, obtained around 5 days after vaccination. These receptors came from a man over 45 who received an inactivated influenza vaccine. Both conserved end residues are part of each CDR3. The D gene is left open where the match is weak. Only some rows state a clone size, as once, few, many or a class for expanded clones.

d_call clone_size j_call v_call cdr3_aa cdr3_nt
NA few TRBJ1-2 TRBV29-1 CSVHLQGYTF TGCAGCGTACATTTACAGGGCTACACCTTC
NA NA TRBJ2-1 TRBV3-1 CASSQDLSGIEFF TGTGCCAGCAGCCAAGATCTCAGCGGCATCGAGTTCTTC
TRBD2 NA TRBJ2-1 TRBV20-1 CSARPSGRTLNEQFF TGCAGTGCTCGACCTAGCGGGAGGACTCTAAATGAGCAGTTCTTC
NA NA TRBJ1-1 TRBV6-6 CASRTPQGLEAFF TGTGCCAGCAGGACACCACAGGGTTTGGAAGCTTTCTTT
TRBD2 NA TRBJ2-5 TRBV30 CAWASGTQKTQYF TGTGCCTGGGCTAGCGGGACCCAAAAGACCCAGTACTTC
TRBD1 NA TRBJ2-7 TRBV18 CASSYFDRAVSYEQYF TGTGCCAGCTCTTATTTTGACAGGGCAGTTTCCTACGAGCAGTACTTC
TRBD1 few TRBJ2-5 TRBV12-3/TRBV12-4 CASSTGGQETQYF TGTGCCAGCAGTACAGGGGGTCAAGAGACCCAGTACTTC
NA NA TRBJ1-1 TRBV4-2 CASSQEGLTEAFF TGTGCCAGCAGCCAAGAAGGACTCACTGAAGCTTTCTTT
NA NA TRBJ2-5 TRBV20-1 CSASKDNQETQYF TGCAGTGCTAGTAAGGACAACCAAGAGACCCAGTACTTC
TRBD2 few TRBJ2-3 TRBV27 CASSLSGTHSGDTQYF TGTGCCAGCAGTTTAAGCGGGACCCATAGCGGAGATACGCAGTATTTT
TRBD1 NA TRBJ1-2 TRBV3-1 CASRDRVRRYGYTF TGTGCCAGCAGGGACAGGGTGCGCCGGTATGGCTACACCTTC
TRBD2 NA TRBJ2-1 TRBV20-1 CSARLAGQYNEQFF TGCAGTGCTAGGTTAGCGGGACAATACAATGAGCAGTTCTTC
TRBD1 few TRBJ2-1 TRBV4-2 CASSQGTGVNNEQFF TGTGCCAGCAGCCAAGGGACAGGGGTAAACAATGAGCAGTTCTTC
TRBD2 NA TRBJ2-2 TRBV9 CASSVVGTKTGELFF TGTGCCAGCAGCGTAGTCGGGACTAAAACCGGGGAGCTGTTTTTT
NA NA TRBJ2-3 TRBV12-3/TRBV12-4 CASKPPDTDTQYF TGTGCCAGCAAACCACCCGACACAGATACGCAGTATTTT
TRBD1 NA TRBJ1-2 TRBV5-1 CASSADRVGYGYTF TGCGCCAGCAGCGCGGACAGGGTTGGGTATGGCTACACCTTC
TRBD2 NA TRBJ2-7 TRBV3-1 CASSYAGTSDNEQYF TGTGCCAGCAGCTACGCCGGGACTAGCGATAACGAGCAGTACTTC
NA few TRBJ2-5 TRBV5-1 CASSFTSVRGRETQYF TGCGCCAGCAGCTTCACTAGCGTGAGGGGGAGGGAGACCCAGTACTTC
TRBD2 few TRBJ2-1 TRBV24-1 CATSDAGLAGQFF TGTGCCACCAGTGATGCGGGACTAGCGGGGCAGTTCTTC
TRBD1 few TRBJ2-2 TRBV11-2 CASSLVHRGLLGFYTGELFF TGTGCCAGCAGCTTAGTTCACAGGGGGTTACTGGGCTTTTACACCGGGGAGCTGTTTTTT
NA NA TRBJ2-1 TRBV4-3 CASSPSGGSSYNEQFF TGCGCCAGCAGCCCGTCTGGAGGGAGCTCCTACAATGAGCAGTTCTTC
NA NA TRBJ2-5 TRBV27 CATKTVLQETQYF TGTGCCACCAAGACAGTCCTGCAAGAGACCCAGTACTTC
TRBD1 NA TRBJ2-7 TRBV6-2/TRBV6-3 CASSFAGQGPYEQYF TGTGCCAGCAGTTTCGCGGGACAGGGTCCCTACGAGCAGTACTTC
NA few TRBJ2-3 TRBV20-1 CSARGTIATDTQYF TGCAGTGCTAGAGGGACTATTGCCACAGATACGCAGTATTTT
TRBD2 few TRBJ2-5 TRBV5-5 CASTLAGQETQYF TGTGCCAGCACCTTAGCGGGACAAGAGACCCAGTACTTC
TRBD2 NA TRBJ2-4 TRBV4-2 CASSPTSGGRGAIQYF TGTGCCAGCAGCCCGACTAGCGGGGGCCGTGGGGCCATTCAGTACTTC
NA few TRBJ2-3 TRBV19 CATAGLYRGTQYF TGTGCCACCGCGGGTCTTTACCGCGGTACGCAGTATTTT
TRBD1 NA TRBJ2-1 TRBV12-3/TRBV12-4 CASSLRDSRNEQFF TGTGCCAGCAGTTTAAGGGACAGCCGCAATGAGCAGTTCTTC
NA NA TRBJ2-5 TRBV2 CASSSGLPETQYF TGTGCCAGCTCCAGCGGCCTACCAGAGACCCAGTACTTC
NA NA TRBJ2-6 TRBV9 CASSVVGSPGANVLTF TGTGCCAGCAGCGTAGTGGGGTCCCCCGGGGCCAACGTCCTGACTTTC
TRBD2 few TRBJ2-1 TRBV4-2 CASSRDGLAGGYNEQFF TGTGCCAGCAGCCGAGACGGTCTAGCGGGGGGGTACAATGAGCAGTTCTTC
TRBD1 few TRBJ2-1 TRBV6-2/TRBV6-3 CASSRHTAGTGNEQFF TGTGCCAGCAGTCGCCACACCGCCGGGACAGGGAATGAGCAGTTCTTC
NA NA TRBJ2-3 TRBV28 CANSRTETDTQYF TGTGCCAACTCGAGGACAGAAACAGATACGCAGTATTTT
TRBD1 few TRBJ2-7 TRBV5-1 CASSQRGQGADEQYF TGCGCCAGCAGCCAAAGAGGACAGGGGGCCGACGAGCAGTACTTC
NA NA TRBJ2-1 TRBV7-2 CASSLVGFQLNEQFF TGTGCCAGCAGCTTAGTGGGGTTCCAGTTGAATGAGCAGTTCTTC
NA NA TRBJ1-5 TRBV6-7 CASRRNQPQHF TGTGCCAGCAGGCGCAATCAGCCCCAGCATTTT
NA NA TRBJ1-2 TRBV7-2 CASSSRANYGYTF TGTGCCAGCAGCAGTAGGGCTAACTATGGCTACACCTTC
TRBD2 few TRBJ2-1 TRBV29-1 CSVEGTSGSGNEQFF TGCAGCGTTGAGGGGACTAGCGGTAGTGGGAATGAGCAGTTCTTC
TRBD1 NA TRBJ1-2 TRBV2 CASIRDSAPNYGYTF TGTGCCAGCATCCGGGACAGTGCTCCTAACTATGGCTACACCTTC
NA NA TRBJ1-1 TRBV2 CASTFRTANTEAFF TGTGCCAGCACCTTCCGGACTGCGAACACTGAAGCTTTCTTT
TRBD1 few TRBJ2-7 TRBV6-1 CASSARQGVYEQYF TGTGCCAGCAGTGCCCGACAGGGAGTCTACGAGCAGTACTTC
TRBD2 NA TRBJ2-7 TRBV5-1 CASSLDSSGISYEQYF TGCGCCAGCAGCTTGGACTCTAGCGGGATATCCTACGAGCAGTACTTC
NA NA TRBJ2-3 TRBV5-6 CASSLSAGSTDTQYF TGTGCCAGCAGCTTGAGTGCGGGGAGCACAGATACGCAGTATTTT
TRBD1 few TRBJ2-4 TRBV4-1 CASSQPPGQGFAKNIQYF TGCGCCAGCAGCCAACCGCCGGGACAGGGCTTCGCCAAAAACATTCAGTACTTC
NA NA TRBJ2-7 TRBV2 CASSEGRTYEQYF TGTGCCAGCAGTGAAGGTCGTACCTACGAGCAGTACTTC
NA NA TRBJ2-3 TRBV6-1 CATSRSGGRKDTQYF TGTGCCACGTCCCGTTCGGGGGGCCGAAAAGATACGCAGTATTTT
NA NA TRBJ2-5 TRBV19 CASSDRLIGETQYF TGTGCCAGTAGTGACCGACTCATCGGGGAGACCCAGTACTTC
NA NA TRBJ1-2 TRBV7-3 CASSSGPYKGYGYTF TGTGCCAGCAGCTCGGGGCCCTATAAAGGGTATGGCTACACCTTC
TRBD1 NA TRBJ2-3 TRBV20-1 CCARGATGYTDTQYF TGCTGTGCTAGAGGTGCGACAGGGTACACAGATACGCAGTATTTT
TRBD1 NA TRBJ1-2 TRBV7-2 CASSAQGQGYGYTF TGTGCCAGCAGCGCACAGGGGCAAGGCTATGGCTACACCTTC
NA NA TRBJ2-3 TRBV29-1 CSVGSHYTDTQYF TGCAGCGTTGGGTCTCACTACACAGATACGCAGTATTTT
NA NA TRBJ1-4 TRBV12-3/TRBV12-4 CASSDRGDPNEKLFF TGTGCCAGCAGTGATAGAGGAGATCCGAATGAAAAACTGTTTTTT
TRBD1 NA TRBJ2-3 TRBV5-1 CASSRTGKSADTQYF TGCGCCAGCAGCAGGACAGGGAAAAGTGCAGATACGCAGTATTTT
TRBD2 few TRBJ2-1 TRBV7-2 CASSSPTSGTLLQFF TGTGCCAGCAGCTCACCGACTAGCGGGACGCTTCTTCAGTTCTTC
NA few TRBJ1-2 TRBV12-3/TRBV12-4 CASSLRINYGYTF TGTGCCAGCAGTTTAAGGATTAACTATGGCTACACCTTC